This is a list of T cell receptor beta chains from one sample in a study of cytomegalovirus exposure and HLA in healthy donors. Assay: immunoSEQ multiplex PCR; the TCRdb copy retains only in-frame clones and omits some. This sample carries about 160,000 clones, more than 60% of them seen once, and the ten largest clones take 4.3%. The sample taken for sequencing was PBMCs. The source is a man aged 35 to 55 in good health and CMV-seronegative. Both conserved end residues are part of each CDR3. A D gene is named only where the DNA matches it firmly. The size field is filled for only some rows; it gives once, few, many or a size class.

d_call,v_call,j_call,clone_size,cdr3_aa,cdr3_nt
.,TRBV27,TRBJ2-7,.,CASSLGRLSYEQYF,TGTGCCAGCAGTTTGGGGCGGCTCTCCTACGAGCAGTACTTC
.,TRBV6-5,TRBJ2-2,.,CASSYRRASGELFF,TGTGCCAGCAGTTACCGGCGGGCGTCCGGGGAGCTGTTTTTT
.,TRBV6-1,TRBJ2-1,.,CASSPVGAITDEQFF,TGTGCCAGCAGTCCTGTAGGGGCAATTACCGATGAGCAGTTCTTC
.,TRBV6-5,TRBJ2-6,.,CASSLIRQSSVLTF,TGTGCCAGCAGTCTTATTAGACAAAGTAGCGTCCTGACTTTC
.,TRBV6-1,TRBJ1-2,.,CASSEAGGRGYTF,TGTGCCAGCAGTGAAGCGGGAGGGCGGGGCTACACCTTC
TRBD1,TRBV27,TRBJ2-7,.,CASSPDRGGSYEQYF,TGTGCCAGCAGTCCCGACAGGGGAGGATCCTACGAGCAGTACTTC
.,TRBV9,TRBJ2-3,.,CASSVDRDTQYF,TGTGCCAGCAGCGTAGATAGAGATACGCAGTATTTT
TRBD2,TRBV7-9,TRBJ2-7,.,CASSFISGGTYEQYF,TGTGCCAGCAGCTTCATTAGCGGGGGAACCTACGAGCAGTACTTC
.,TRBV4-1,TRBJ2-5,.,CASSQGQRTRGETQYF,TGCGCCAGCAGCCAAGGACAGAGAACAAGAGGAGAGACCCAGTACTTC
.,TRBV4-3,TRBJ2-1,.,CASSQDRGIVGEQFF,TGCGCCAGCAGCCAAGATAGAGGAATCGTAGGTGAGCAGTTCTTC
TRBD1,TRBV5-6,TRBJ2-7,.,CASSFEGQGPYEQYF,TGTGCCAGCAGCTTTGAGGGACAGGGGCCTTACGAGCAGTACTTC
TRBD1,TRBV7-8,TRBJ2-7,.,CASSIGTASSYEQYF,TGTGCCAGCAGCATAGGGACAGCCAGCTCCTACGAGCAGTACTTC
.,TRBV18,TRBJ2-5,.,CASSPEALSKTQYF,TGTGCCAGCTCACCCGAGGCCCTGAGCAAGACCCAGTACTTC
.,TRBV28,TRBJ1-2,.,CASTHRNYGYTF,TGTGCCAGCACACACCGAAACTATGGCTACACCTTC
TRBD2,TRBV9,TRBJ2-3,.,CASSVPRHLAGDTDTQYF,TGTGCCAGCAGCGTCCCGAGACACCTAGCGGGGGACACAGATACGCAGTATTTT
TRBD1,TRBV27,TRBJ2-7,.,CASSLYGTGVGEQYF,TGTGCCAGCAGTTTATACGGGACAGGGGTTGGCGAGCAGTACTTC
.,TRBV21-1,TRBJ2-4,.,CVCPRTSGGPLAKNIQYF,TGTGTCTGCCCCCGGACTAGCGGGGGGCCTCTAGCCAAAAACATTCAGTACTTC
TRBD2,TRBV27,TRBJ2-1,.,CASSLLAGAGEQFF,TGTGCCAGCAGTTTACTAGCGGGGGCGGGTGAGCAGTTCTTC
.,TRBV7-8,TRBJ1-1,.,CASSWREEYGTEAFF,TGTGCCAGCAGCTGGAGGGAGGAATATGGCACTGAAGCTTTCTTT
TRBD2,TRBV6-6,TRBJ2-1,.,CASKGGAYNEQFF,TGTGCCAGCAAGGGAGGGGCCTACAATGAGCAGTTCTTC
TRBD1,TRBV27,TRBJ1-2,.,CASSKTRQGTNSNYGYTF,TGTGCCAGCAGTAAAACGAGACAGGGGACCAATTCTAACTATGGCTACACCTTC
TRBD1,TRBV4-3,TRBJ1-2,few,CASSQEGTARNGYTF,TGCGCCAGCAGCCAAGAGGGGACAGCCCGAAATGGCTACACCTTC
.,TRBV25-1,TRBJ2-7,many,CASSDRGEVYEQYF,TGTGCCAGCAGTGACAGGGGGGAGGTGTACGAGCAGTACTTC
TRBD1,TRBV19,TRBJ2-3,once,CASSGSYGQGLDTQYF,TGTGCCAGTAGTGGATCGTACGGACAGGGGTTAGATACGCAGTATTTT
TRBD1,TRBV10-3,TRBJ1-3,.,CAIGTEHLSGNTIYF,TGTGCCATCGGGACAGAACACCTCTCTGGAAACACCATATATTTT
.,TRBV11-2,TRBJ2-7,.,CASSSLGEQYF,TGTGCCAGCAGCTCCCTCGGTGAGCAGTACTTC
.,TRBV27,TRBJ1-2,.,CASSFLKVGRVGGYTF,TGTGCCAGCAGTTTTTTGAAGGTGGGGAGGGTAGGGGGCTACACCTTC
TRBD2,TRBV5-1,TRBJ2-1,.,CASSLRTSGGARYNEQFF,TGCGCCAGCAGCTTGAGGACTAGCGGGGGGGCAAGGTACAATGAGCAGTTCTTC
.,TRBV27,TRBJ2-1,.,CATMSAGADDYNEQFF,TGTGCCACAATGTCCGCAGGGGCCGACGACTACAATGAGCAGTTCTTC
.,TRBV2,TRBJ2-7,.,CASSPQSSYEQYF,TGTGCCAGCAGCCCACAGAGCTCCTACGAGCAGTACTTC
.,TRBV29-1,TRBJ2-4,.,CSVEDLSVAKNIQYF,TGCAGCGTTGAAGATCTGTCAGTAGCCAAAAACATTCAGTACTTC
TRBD2,TRBV7-8,TRBJ2-5,.,CASSPRTRTQETQYF,TGTGCCAGCAGCCCTAGGACTAGGACCCAAGAGACCCAGTACTTC
.,TRBV18,TRBJ1-3,.,CASSPDSIISGNTIYF,TGTGCCAGCTCACCCGACAGCATTATCTCTGGAAACACCATATATTTT
TRBD1,TRBV27,TRBJ2-7,.,CASSLPGTGIYEQYF,TGTGCCAGCAGTTTACCTGGGACAGGGATTTACGAGCAGTACTTC
.,TRBV11-2,TRBJ2-1,once,CASSLDSGQVLF,TGTGCCAGCAGCTTAGATAGCGGACAGGTCCTCTTC
.,TRBV6-1,TRBJ1-3,few,CASTRTTGNTIYF,TGTGCCAGCACCCGGACAACCGGAAACACCATATATTTT
TRBD1,TRBV28,TRBJ1-1,.,CASSLPDRDAFF,TGTGCCAGCAGTTTACCCGACAGGGATGCTTTCTTT
TRBD1,TRBV18,TRBJ2-7,.,CASSPTTGLGEQYF,TGTGCCAGCTCACCGACGACAGGGCTGGGCGAGCAGTACTTC
.,TRBV30,TRBJ1-2,.,CAWSVWDTYGYTF,TGTGCCTGGAGTGTATGGGACACCTATGGCTACACCTTC
.,TRBV7-9,TRBJ1-6,.,CASSIDSNSPLHF,TGTGCCAGCAGCATCGACAGCAATTCACCCCTCCACTTT
.,TRBV10-3,TRBJ2-5,.,CAISGTGMKTQYF,TGTGCCATCAGTGGCACAGGGATGAAGACCCAGTACTTC
.,TRBV27,TRBJ1-5,.,CASSLLGTNQPQHF,TGTGCCAGCAGTTTATTGGGCACCAATCAGCCCCAGCATTTT
.,TRBV9,TRBJ2-7,.,CASSPQPYEQYF,TGTGCCAGCAGCCCACAACCCTACGAGCAGTACTTC